This TCR beta chain was captured by sequencing in a study of technical replicates of blood from a handful of donors. Sequenced by immunoSEQ multiplex PCR; TCRdb stores in-frame clones only, minus some. The data contain tens of thousands of clones, about 96% of them singletons. The V and J ends lost 5 bases and 4 bases, in that order; junction bases with no gene match: 5. The CDR3 extends over 14 amino acids. The germline CDR1 and CDR2 sequences are SGHVS and FNYEAQ. The V gene is TRBV7-6, the J gene TRBJ2-1; TRBD2 matches 7 bases. Sequences were obtained from T cells isolated from PBMCs. This TCR was sampled from a human donor in good health. For the CDR3, the DNA is TGTGCCAGCAGCCCCCTAGCGGAGTACAATGAGCAGTTCTTC. It specifies CASSPLAEYNEQFF.